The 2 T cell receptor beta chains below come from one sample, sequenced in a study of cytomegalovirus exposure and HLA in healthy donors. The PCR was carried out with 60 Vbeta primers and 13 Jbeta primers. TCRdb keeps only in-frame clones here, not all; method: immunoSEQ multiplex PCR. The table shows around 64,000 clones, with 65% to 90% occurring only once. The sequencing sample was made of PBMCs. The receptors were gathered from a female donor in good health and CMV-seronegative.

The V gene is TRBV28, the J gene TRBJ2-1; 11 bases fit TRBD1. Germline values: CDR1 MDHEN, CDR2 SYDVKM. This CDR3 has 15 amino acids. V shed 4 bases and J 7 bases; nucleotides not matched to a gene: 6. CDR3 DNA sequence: TGTGCCAGCAGTTCCCCCGGGACAGGGGGTAATGAGCAGTTCTTC. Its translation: CASSSPGTGGNEQFF.

The CDR3 sequence: CASSLAGASYEQYF. The CDR3 region has the DNA TGTGCCAGCAGTCTAGCGGGGGCCTCCTACGAGCAGTACTTC. The chain has TRBV5-8 and TRBJ2-5, with 10 bases fitting TRBD2. The tail of the sequence fits TRBJ2-7 better, so the J call may be wrong. This CDR3 has 14 amino acids. CDR1 and CDR2 from the germline V gene are SGHTS and YDEGEE.